These 19 T cell receptor beta chains were sequenced from one sample in a study of Ad26.COV2.S vaccination and SARS-CoV-2 variants. The sample's treatment: approximately 18 received Ad26.COV2.S at low or high dose, single or two shots; about 5 received placebo; per-sample allocation not given. Collection of the samples took place on day 63 after the first injection of vaccine or placebo. Assay used: immunoSEQ multiplex PCR; TCRdb lists only in-frame clones, some missing. This sample yields a few hundred thousand clones, of which about nine tenths are seen a single time; about 3.4% belongs to the top ten. The sample in question was peripheral blood, obtained in a trial of Ad26.COV2.S vaccine versus placebo. The source of these receptors is a person between 18 and 65 years old who received the Ad26.COV2.S COVID-19 vaccine or a placebo.

The rearrangement joins TRBV24-1 to TRBJ1-5, with D possibly being TRBD1 (5 bases). This CDR3 region has 14 residues. Per the germline V gene, CDR1 is KGHDR and CDR2 is SFDVKD. Trimming removed 4 bases from V and 0 bases from J, with 6 bases in between. The CDR3 here is CATSDRASNQPQHF. As DNA, the CDR3 is TGTGCCACCAGTGACAGGGCTAGCAATCAGCCCCAGCATTTT.

The V and J genes are TRBV21-1 and TRBJ1-1. TRBV21-1 is tagged as a pseudogene. The CDR3 has 15 residues. The CDR3, as DNA: TGTGCCAGCAGCCCCCGGGGGCAGGGGAACACTGAAGCTTTCTTT. Its protein product is CASSPRGQGNTEAFF.

A single count supports this clone. This chain uses TRBV9 with TRBJ2-7, with D maybe TRBD1 (6 bases). This CDR3 has 14 residues. Trimming pared 4 bases from V and 6 bases from J, leaving 17 bases between. Germline CDR1 is SGDLS and CDR2 is YYNGEE. In nucleotides, the CDR3 is TGTGCCAGCAGCTCTCGAGGGGGTCTCGCCGAGCAGTACTTC. Translating it yields CASSSRGGLAEQYF.

The rearrangement joins TRBV6-2 or TRBV6-3 to TRBJ2-7, with unresolved D. Trimming took 0 bases from V and 4 from J, leaving 13 bases between them. Per germline, CDR1 MNHEY and CDR2 SVGEGT. The CDR3 runs 15 residues. CDR3 sequence: CASSYSGDPDYEQYF. The CDR3 DNA follows: TGTGCCAGCAGTTACTCGGGTGACCCCGATTACGAGCAGTACTTC.

This chain links TRBV7-9 with TRBJ1-2; no definite D call. Germline CDR1 is SEHNR and CDR2 is FQNEAQ (reference sequence). CDR3 length equals 16 residues. The V end lost 4 bases, the J end lost 0 bases, and 15 bases lay between the germline ends. The CDR3 region has the DNA TGTGCCAGCAGCTCCGGTCAGGTTCAAGCTAACTATGGCTACACCTTC. Its translation: CASSSGQVQANYGYTF.

This chain links TRBV27 with TRBJ1-5; D is unresolved. The germline V and J ends were trimmed by 2 bases and 3 bases, with 11 bases remaining between them. CDR3 length: 15 residues. The germline gives CDR1 MNHEY, CDR2 SMNVEV (reference sequence). CDR3 sequence: CASSLKGILNQPQHF. In DNA form, the CDR3 reads TGTGCCAGCAGTTTAAAGGGAATCCTCAATCAGCCCCAGCATTTT.

The chain employs TRBV6-4 and TRBJ2-1; perhaps TRBD2 as D (5 bases). Between the trimmed V and J ends, which lost 3 bases and 5 bases, there was a span of 8 bases. There are 13 residues in the CDR3. The V gene's germline CDR1 is MRHNA and CDR2 SNTAGT. CDR3 protein: CASSEGRDNEQFF. The DNA for the CDR3 is TGTGCCAGCAGTGAGGGGAGAGACAATGAGCAGTTCTTC.

The chain uses TRBV19 and TRBJ1-2; TRBD1 agrees at 8 bases. CDR3 length equals 12 residues. CDR1 and CDR2 from the germline V gene are LNHDA and SQIVND (reference sequence). Germline trimming cut 5 bases from V and 8 bases from J; bases unmatched to any gene: 4. The CDR3 DNA reads TGTGCCAGTAGTCAGGGGGCGAGAGGCTACACCTTC. This sequence encodes CASSQGARGYTF.

The chain uses TRBV7-9 and TRBJ1-1; D is possibly TRBD1 (6 bases). The V gene lost 5 bases and the J gene lost 0 bases, with 16 bases spanning the gap. The V gene's germline CDR1 is SEHNR and CDR2 FQNEAQ (reference sequence). The CDR3 runs 16 residues. DNA for the CDR3: TGTGCCAGCAGCATACAGGGCTCACCTATGAACACTGAAGCTTTCTTT. Translating it yields CASSIQGSPMNTEAFF.

V and J are TRBV27 and TRBJ2-1; TRBD2 matches 14 bases. The V gene end was trimmed by 4 bases and the J gene end by 0 bases; junction bases not matched to a gene: 8. Germline V gene lookup returns CDR1 MNHEY and CDR2 SMNVEV (reference sequence). There are 19 residues in the CDR3. The CDR3: CASSYSGLAGEYSYNEQFF. CDR3 bases: TGTGCCAGCAGTTACTCGGGACTAGCGGGGGAGTACTCCTACAATGAGCAGTTCTTC.

The V gene is TRBV6-5, the J gene TRBJ2-2; D ambiguous. Trimming removed 2 bases from V and 6 bases from J, with 7 bases in between. This CDR3 has 13 amino acids. Germline V lookup: CDR1 MNHEY, CDR2 SVGAGI. The CDR3 sequence is CASSYEHPGELFF. Written as DNA, the CDR3 is TGTGCCAGCAGTTACGAGCACCCCGGGGAGCTGTTTTTT.

The chain uses TRBV6-6 and TRBJ1-2, with D possibly TRBD1 on 5 matching bases. From germline, CDR1 is MNHNY and CDR2 SVGAGI (reference sequence). The CDR3 extends over 13 amino acids. V dropped 6 bases and J dropped 3 bases, with 11 bases sitting between them. DNA for the CDR3: TGTGCCAGCAGCCCCGGGGCAGACTATGGCTACACCTTC. This translates into CASSPGADYGYTF.

This clone was seen a single time. The chain carries TRBV14 and TRBJ1-4; tentatively, D is TRBD1 (5 bases). CDR1 SGHDN and CDR2 FVKESK come from the germline V gene. This CDR3 has 17 residues. Trimming took 1 base from V and 0 from J, leaving 12 bases between them. The CDR3 region has the DNA TGTGCCAGCAGCCAAGTTATCCGGGGGGCAACTAATGAAAAACTGTTTTTT. Amino acid sequence: CASSQVIRGATNEKLFF.

The chain carries TRBV2 and TRBJ1-6, with TRBD1 matching over 12 bases. The length of the CDR3 is 13 residues. The ends lost 8 bases at V and 8 bases at J; junction bases unmatched: 1. Germline CDR1 and CDR2: SNHLY and FYNNEI. For the CDR3, the DNA is TGTGCCAGCGGGACAGGGGGCGATTCACCCCTCCACTTT. The encoded protein is CASGTGGDSPLHF.

The chain joins TRBV6-5 to TRBJ2-7; maybe TRBD2 (6 bases). The CDR3 length is 14 residues. Germline V gives CDR1 MNHEY, CDR2 SVGAGI. The V gene lost 6 bases and the J gene lost 4 bases, with 16 bases spanning the gap. The CDR3 region has the DNA TGTGCCAGCAGCCCCAGGGACTCCAGGTACGAGCAGTACTTC. Protein product: CASSPRDSRYEQYF.

The chain couples TRBV5-4 to TRBJ1-1; D remains unclear. V was trimmed by 4 bases and J by 4 bases, leaving 8 bases between them. Germline-derived CDR1 and CDR2 are SGHNT and YYREEE (reference sequence). This CDR3 is built from 12 residues. This CDR3 reads CASSASSTEAFF. DNA of the CDR3: TGTGCCAGCAGCGCGAGTTCCACTGAAGCTTTCTTT.

This chain joins TRBV19 and TRBJ2-4; 9 bases fit TRBD1. J gave up 7 bases and V 5 bases, and 9 bases lay outside the gene matches. Per the germline V gene, CDR1 is LNHDA and CDR2 is SQIVND (reference sequence). The CDR3 has 15 amino acids. CDR3 in amino acids: CASSPSGTGKNIQYF. The CDR3 DNA is TGTGCCAGTAGTCCTTCCGGGACAGGGAAGAACATTCAGTACTTC.

The chain recombines TRBV11-2 with TRBJ2-7; 11 nucleotides line up with TRBD2. This CDR3 contains 14 residues. Per germline, CDR1 SGHAT and CDR2 FQNNGV. Germline trimming cut 8 bases from V and 3 bases from J; bases unmatched to any gene: 6. Written as DNA, the CDR3 is TGTGCCAGCGGATTAGCGGGGGGGAGCTACGAGCAGTACTTC. Protein: CASGLAGGSYEQYF.

The chain has TRBV7-2 and TRBJ1-3; 7 nucleotides agree with TRBD1. The CDR3 is made up of 16 amino acids. CDR1 is SGHTA, CDR2 FQGNSA, per germline. The V segment lost 5 bases and the J segment 4 bases; nucleotides outside the gene matches: 11. The DNA for the CDR3 is TGTGCCAGCAGCCCGACAGGGCCCAAGACAGGAAACACCATATATTTT. It specifies CASSPTGPKTGNTIYF.